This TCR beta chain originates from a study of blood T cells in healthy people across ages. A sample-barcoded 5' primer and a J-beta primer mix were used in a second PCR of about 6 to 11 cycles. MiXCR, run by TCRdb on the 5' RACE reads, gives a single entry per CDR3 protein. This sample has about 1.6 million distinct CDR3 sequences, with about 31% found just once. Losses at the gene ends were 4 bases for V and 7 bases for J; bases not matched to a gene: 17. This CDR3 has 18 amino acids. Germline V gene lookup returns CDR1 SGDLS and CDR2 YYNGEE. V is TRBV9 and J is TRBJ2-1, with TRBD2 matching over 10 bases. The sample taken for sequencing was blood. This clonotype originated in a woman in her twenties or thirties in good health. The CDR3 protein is CASSRRLAGVYVSNEQFF. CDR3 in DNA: TGTGCCAGCAGCCGACGCCTAGCGGGAGTATATGTGTCGAATGAGCAGTTCTTC. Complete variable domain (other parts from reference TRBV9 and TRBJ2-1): DSGVTQTPKHLITATGQRVTLRCSPRSGDLSVYWYQQSLDQGLQFLIQYYNGEERAKGNILERFSAQQFPDLHSELNLSSLELGDSALYFCASSRRLAGVYVSNEQFFGPGTRLTVL.